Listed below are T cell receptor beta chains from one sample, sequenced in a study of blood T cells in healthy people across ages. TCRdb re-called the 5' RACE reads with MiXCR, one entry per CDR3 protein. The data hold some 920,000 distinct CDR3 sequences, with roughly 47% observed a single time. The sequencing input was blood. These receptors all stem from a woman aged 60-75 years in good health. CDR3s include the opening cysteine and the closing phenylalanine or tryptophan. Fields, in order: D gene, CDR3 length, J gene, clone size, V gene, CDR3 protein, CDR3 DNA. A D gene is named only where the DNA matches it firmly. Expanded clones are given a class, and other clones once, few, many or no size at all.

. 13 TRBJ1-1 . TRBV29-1 CSVVGWPDAEAFF TGCAGCGTTGTGGGTTGGCCGGACGCTGAAGCTTTCTTT
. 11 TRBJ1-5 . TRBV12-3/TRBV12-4 CASSTRGAQHF TGTGCCAGCAGTACCAGAGGAGCCCAGCATTTT
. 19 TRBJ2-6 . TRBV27 CASSRWTPSAGSGANVLTF TGTGCCAGCAGCCGATGGACACCTTCGGCGGGATCTGGGGCCAACGTCCTGACTTTC
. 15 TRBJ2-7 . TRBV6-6 CASIGTTGPANEQYF TGTGCCAGCATAGGGACGACAGGACCTGCCAATGAGCAGTACTTC
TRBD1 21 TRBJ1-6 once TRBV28 CANSRGDRGLERALHNSPLHF TGTGCCAACAGCCGGGGAGACAGGGGGCTGGAGAGGGCCCTCCATAATTCACCCCTCCACTTT
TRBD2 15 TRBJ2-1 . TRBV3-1 CASTPTSVSYNEQFF TGTGCCAGCACCCCAACTAGCGTTTCCTACAATGAGCAGTTCTTC
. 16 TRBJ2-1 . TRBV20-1 CSAFDRARSSYNEQFF TGCAGTGCCTTCGACCGAGCACGAAGCTCCTACAATGAGCAGTTCTTC
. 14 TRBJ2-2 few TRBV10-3 CATSTGQNTGELFF TGTGCCACTTCAACGGGTCAAAACACCGGGGAGCTGTTTTTT
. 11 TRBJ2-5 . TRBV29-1 CSARCQETQYF TGCAGCGCCCGGTGCCAAGAGACCCAGTACTTC
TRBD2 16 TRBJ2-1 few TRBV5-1 CASIGYSGGVYNEQFF TGCGCCAGCATTGGGTATAGCGGGGGTGTGTACAATGAGCAGTTCTTC
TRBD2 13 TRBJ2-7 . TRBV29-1 CSVGLAGNYEQYF TGCAGCGTTGGCCTAGCGGGAAACTACGAGCAGTACTTC
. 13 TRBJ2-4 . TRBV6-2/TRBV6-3 CASSPRGANIQYF TGTGCCAGCAGCCCCAGGGGTGCAAACATTCAGTACTTC
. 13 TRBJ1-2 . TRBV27 CASSFSQGWGYTF TGTGCCAGCAGTTTCTCGCAGGGTTGGGGCTACACCTTC
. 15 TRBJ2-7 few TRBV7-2 CASSSYGGYGYEQYF TGTGCCAGCAGCAGTTATGGGGGGTACGGCTACGAGCAGTACTTC
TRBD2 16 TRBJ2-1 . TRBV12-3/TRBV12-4 CASTSSRTSGSYEQFF TGTGCCAGCACTAGTTCAAGGACTAGCGGGAGCTATGAGCAGTTCTTC
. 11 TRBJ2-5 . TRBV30 CAWSKGGQRYF TGTGCCTGGAGTAAGGGAGGACAAAGGTACTTC
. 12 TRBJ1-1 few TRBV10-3 CAIGKTVTEAFF TGTGCCATTGGGAAGACGGTAACTGAAGCTTTCTTT